The sample holds a few counts of the clone carrying this TCR beta chain. Its target is unknown. A junction boundary mismatches the germline segment, possibly from a read error. The CDR3 runs to 14 residues. Germline V CDR1 and CDR2: SGHRS, YFSETQ. The authors made TCR cDNA by 5'RACE template switching, adding a universal primer site and UMIs. TCRdb reanalysed the 5' RACE reads using MiXCR and keeps one entry per CDR3 protein. The sample has around 230,000 distinct CDR3 sequences, more than 6.5% seen once. This record belongs to a study of T cells after yellow fever vaccination. Study-wide findings and caveats: Among primary-vaccination clones, most reappeared after the booster, at approximately 97% for CD4 and 85% to 90% for CD8. Within FACS-sorted repertoires, abundant clonotypes contaminating from the bulk population could be present. The secondary response peaked faster, at day 5 versus 15, but was weaker.

The sequence came from a man aged 25-40 years who received the YFV17D yellow fever vaccine. This chain links TRBV5-1 with TRBJ2-1; D gene ambiguous. The source material was CD4+ T cells sorted from PBMCs, sampled on the day of the yellow fever booster vaccination. The CDR3 is CASRLVTPNNEQFF. The CDR3 DNA follows: TGCGCCAGCAGATTGGTAACTCCAAACAATGAGCAGTTCTTC.